The present entry profiles one T cell receptor beta chain with its context. The sample is drawn from a study of identical twins. TCRdb reprocessed the 5' RACE reads with MiXCR, giving one entry per CDR3 protein. Of some 560,000 distinct CDR3 sequences in the sample, 7.5% to 10% were seen once. CDR1 is LGHNA and CDR2 is YNFKEQ in the germline V gene. The CDR3 loop spans 17 amino acids. The V gene end was trimmed by 1 base and the J gene end by 1 base; junction bases not matched to a gene: 4. These data were also reused for a study on yellow fever vaccine responses in identical twins.

The TCR comes from a woman aged 18 to 35 in good health. The sequencing input was PBMCs. V usage is TRBV4-2 and J usage is TRBJ2-5; 12 bases align to TRBD2. The CDR3 spells CASSQGTSGATQETQYF. DNA of the CDR3: TGTGCCAGCAGCCAAGGGACTAGCGGGGCCACCCAAGAGACCCAGTACTTC.